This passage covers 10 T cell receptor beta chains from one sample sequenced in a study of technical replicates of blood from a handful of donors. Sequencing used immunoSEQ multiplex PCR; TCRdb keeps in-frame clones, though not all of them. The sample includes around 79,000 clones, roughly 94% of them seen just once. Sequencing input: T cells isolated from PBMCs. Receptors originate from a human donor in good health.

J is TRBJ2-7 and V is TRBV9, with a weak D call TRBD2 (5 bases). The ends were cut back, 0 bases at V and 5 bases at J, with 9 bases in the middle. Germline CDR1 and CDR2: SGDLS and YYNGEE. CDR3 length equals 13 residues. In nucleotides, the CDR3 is TGTGCCAGCAGCGTAGGGGAGCCCCACGAGCAGTACTTC. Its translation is CASSVGEPHEQYF.

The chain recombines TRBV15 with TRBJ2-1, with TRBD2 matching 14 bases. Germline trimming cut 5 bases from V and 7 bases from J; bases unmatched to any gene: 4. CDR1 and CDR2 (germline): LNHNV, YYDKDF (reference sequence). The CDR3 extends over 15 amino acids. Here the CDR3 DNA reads TGTGCCACCAGCGGGACTAGCGGGAGATTAAATGAGCAGTTCTTC. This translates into CATSGTSGRLNEQFF.

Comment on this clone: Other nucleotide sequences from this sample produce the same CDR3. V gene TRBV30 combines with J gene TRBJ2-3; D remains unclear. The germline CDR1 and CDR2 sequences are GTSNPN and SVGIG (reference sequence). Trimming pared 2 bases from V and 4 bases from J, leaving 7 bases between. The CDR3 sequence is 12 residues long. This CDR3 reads CAWSIRADTQYF. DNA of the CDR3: TGTGCCTGGAGTATACGCGCAGATACGCAGTATTTT. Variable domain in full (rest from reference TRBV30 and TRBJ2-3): SQTIHQWPATLVQPVGSPLSLECTVEGTSNPNLYWYRQAAGRGLQLLFYSVGIGQISSEVPQNLSASRPQDRQFILSSKKLLLSDSGFYLCAWSIRADTQYFGPGTRLTVL.

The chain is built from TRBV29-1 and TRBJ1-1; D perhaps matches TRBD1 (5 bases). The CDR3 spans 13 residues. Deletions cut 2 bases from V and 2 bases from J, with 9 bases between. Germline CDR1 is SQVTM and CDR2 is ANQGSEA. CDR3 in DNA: TGCAGCGTTGAACGGGGGAAAAACACTGAAGCTTTCTTT. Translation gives CSVERGKNTEAFF.

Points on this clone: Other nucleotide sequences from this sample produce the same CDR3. DNA for the CDR3: TGTGCCAGTAGTAGCGGGACTAGCGGTTACAATGAGCAGTTCTTC. This translates into CASSSGTSGYNEQFF. The chain is built from TRBV19 and TRBJ2-1; 11 nucleotides line up with TRBD2. After removal of 4 bases from V and 4 bases from J, the junction contained 3 bases not matched to a gene. The CDR3 is made up of 15 amino acids. The V gene's germline CDR1 is LNHDA and CDR2 SQIVND (reference sequence).

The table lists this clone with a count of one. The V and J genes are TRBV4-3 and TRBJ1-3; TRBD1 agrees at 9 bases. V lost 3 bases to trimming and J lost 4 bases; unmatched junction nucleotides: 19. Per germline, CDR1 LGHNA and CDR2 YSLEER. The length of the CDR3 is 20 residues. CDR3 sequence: CASSQALIKSGTGYGNTIYF. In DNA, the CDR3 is TGCGCCAGCAGCCAGGCTCTAATCAAAAGCGGGACAGGGTACGGAAACACCATATATTTT.

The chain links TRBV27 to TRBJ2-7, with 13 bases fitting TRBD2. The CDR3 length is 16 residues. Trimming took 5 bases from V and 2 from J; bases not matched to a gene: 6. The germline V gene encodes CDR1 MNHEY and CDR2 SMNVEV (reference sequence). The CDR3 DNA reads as TGTGCCAGCAGTATTTTACTAGCGGGAGGGCCCTACGAGCAGTACTTC. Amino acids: CASSILLAGGPYEQYF.

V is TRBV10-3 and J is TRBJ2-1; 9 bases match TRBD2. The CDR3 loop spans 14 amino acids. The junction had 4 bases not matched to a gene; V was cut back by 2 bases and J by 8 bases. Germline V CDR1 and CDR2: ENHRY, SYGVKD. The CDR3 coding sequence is TGTGCCATCAGTGAGGGACTAGCGATCGATGAGCAGTTCTTC. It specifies CAISEGLAIDEQFF.

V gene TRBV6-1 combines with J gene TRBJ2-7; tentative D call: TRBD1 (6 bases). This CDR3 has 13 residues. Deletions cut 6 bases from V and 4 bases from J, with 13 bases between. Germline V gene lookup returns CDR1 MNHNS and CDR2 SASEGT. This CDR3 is CASRPKQGYEQYF. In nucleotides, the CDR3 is TGTGCCAGCAGGCCTAAACAGGGATACGAGCAGTACTTC.

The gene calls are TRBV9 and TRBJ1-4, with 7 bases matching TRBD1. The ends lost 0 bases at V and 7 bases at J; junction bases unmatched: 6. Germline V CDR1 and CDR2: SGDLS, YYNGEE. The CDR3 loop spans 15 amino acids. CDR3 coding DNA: TGTGCCAGCAGCGTAGAAGGGGGCAGGGGTGAAAAACTGTTTTTT. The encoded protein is CASSVEGGRGEKLFF.